The subject of this entry is one T cell receptor beta chain. Participants were aged roughly 18 to 90 years, lived in around 25 US areas, and enrolled virtually. The sample originates from a study of blood T cell repertoires in COVID-19. Across the whole study: Researchers got acute and convalescent COVID-19 samples from the United States, Italy and Spain.

Germline CDR1 reads GTSNPN; CDR2 reads SVGIG (reference sequence). The CDR3 has 14 residues. V lost 0 bases and J 5 bases, leaving 13 bases between the germline ends. The protocol was immunoSEQ multiplex PCR, while the TCRdb copy is restricted to in-frame clones and leaves out a portion. Of 400,000 to 550,000 clones in the sample, 87% were seen once. V usage is TRBV30 and J usage is TRBJ2-5, with TRBD1 as a possible D gene (6 bases). This clonotype originated in a woman younger than 30 with acute COVID-19. Sequencing was carried out using PBMCs or T cells enriched from blood (not recorded which). Here the CDR3 reads CAWSVMGAGETQYF. CDR3 nucleotides: TGTGCCTGGAGTGTGATGGGGGCCGGCGAGACCCAGTACTTC.